What follows is one T cell receptor (beta chain) and its context. The record originates from a study of blood T cell repertoires in COVID-19. This CDR3 region has 15 residues. The germline CDR1 and CDR2 sequences are SNHLY and FYNNEI. Trimming cost V 9 bases and J 4 bases; bases outside gene matches: 12. In the source study's methods: By means of reference gene primer amplification, nucleated cell counts were estimated. Produced via immunoSEQ multiplex PCR; TCRdb's table is partial and in-frame only. The DNA was the basis for D and trimming; V, J and clone size are from that table. Altogether about 210,000 clones are present, 83% being singletons, with the ten largest covering 7% to 10%.

The chain uses TRBV2 and TRBJ2-1; 7 nucleotides agree with TRBD2. The source material was peripheral blood. This receptor was taken from a woman aged 45-60 years with acute or convalescent COVID-19. CDR3 loop: CASTPGLGPYNEQFF. CDR3 bases: TGTGCCAGTACTCCAGGACTAGGCCCGTACAATGAGCAGTTCTTC. Looking up the rest from reference TRBV2 and TRBJ2-1 gives the full variable domain: EPEVTQTPSHQVTQMGQEVILRCVPISNHLYFYWYRQILGQKVEFLVSFYNNEISEKSEIFDDQFSVERPDGSNFTLKIRSTKLEDSAMYFCASTPGLGPYNEQFFGPGTRLTVL.